The 14 T cell receptor beta chains below were found in one sample sequenced in a study of blood T cells in healthy people across ages. It was with a sample-barcoded 5' primer and a J-beta primer mix that a second PCR of roughly 7 to 12 cycles was run. From the 5' RACE reads, TCRdb called clonotypes with MiXCR, one entry per CDR3 protein. This sample has 700,000 to 950,000 distinct CDR3 sequences, with about 62% found just once. The sample was blood. The receptors here all came from a man between 25 and 39 years old in good health.

The V call is TRBV5-1, the J call TRBJ2-7; TRBD2 matches at 8 bases. The CDR3 contains 14 residues. Germline loops: CDR1 SGHRS, CDR2 YFSETQ. J was trimmed by 1 base and V by 5 bases; bases with no gene match: 5. The DNA for the CDR3 is TGCGCCAGCAGAGCACGGGGGGGGTCCTACGAGCAGTACTTC. Translation: CASRARGGSYEQYF.

This clonotype has a count of ten or more. The chain recombines TRBV29-1 with TRBJ1-2; D might be TRBD1 (6 bases). The CDR3 length is 12 residues. Germline V gene sequence: CDR1 SQVTM, CDR2 ANQGSEA. V was pared by 7 bases and J by 4 bases, with 13 bases between. The CDR3 is CSAVLQGYGYTF. CDR3 in DNA: TGCAGCGCCGTATTACAGGGCTATGGCTACACCTTC.

This chain links TRBV11-2 with TRBJ1-2; no firm D call. The germline V gene encodes CDR1 SGHAT and CDR2 FQNNGV. Deletions cut 4 bases from V and 8 bases from J, with 11 bases between. The CDR3 has 12 amino acids. CDR3 in DNA: TGTGCCAGCAGCTCCGGAAATGGGGGCTACACCTTC. Translated: CASSSGNGGYTF.

The J gene is TRBJ2-5, the V gene TRBV6-5, with TRBD2 identical over 7 bases. V was clipped by 7 bases and J by 5 bases; unmatched bases: 10. The length of the CDR3 is 14 residues. Germline values: CDR1 MNHEY, CDR2 SVGAGI. In DNA form, the CDR3 reads TGTGCCAGCACCAAAGAGGGAGGGCTTGAGACCCAGTACTTC. Protein product: CASTKEGGLETQYF.

This clonotype occurred a few times. V usage is TRBV20-1 and J usage is TRBJ2-7; 8 nucleotides align to TRBD2. Trimming cost V 6 bases and J 5 bases; bases outside gene matches: 9. Germline CDR1 is DFQATT and CDR2 is SNEGSKA (reference sequence). This CDR3 has 13 residues. In nucleotides, the CDR3 is TGCAGTGCCGTAGCGGGGTTAAGGGACGAGCAGTACTTC. Its protein product is CSAVAGLRDEQYF.

The rearrangement links TRBV29-1 to TRBJ2-1, with D possibly being TRBD1 (6 bases). Germline CDR1 reads SQVTM; CDR2 reads ANQGSEA. The germline V and J ends were trimmed by 3 bases and 7 bases, with 10 bases remaining between them. The CDR3 contains 12 residues. The CDR3 loop reads CSVETRGNEQFF. The DNA for the CDR3 is TGCAGCGTTGAGACGAGGGGGAATGAGCAGTTCTTC.

The J gene is TRBJ2-3, the V gene TRBV20-1; D is possibly TRBD1 (6 bases). CDR1 and CDR2 (germline): DFQATT, SNEGSKA (reference sequence). The CDR3 spans 14 residues. V lost 5 bases and J 1 base, leaving 13 bases between the germline ends. CDR3 sequence (DNA): TGCAGTGCTTTAAGGGACACCGGCACAGATACGCAGTATTTT. It specifies CSALRDTGTDTQYF.

In this sample, this clonotype turned up a few times. J is TRBJ2-1 and V is TRBV6-2 or TRBV6-3, with 14 bases aligning to TRBD2. After removal of 6 bases from V and 1 base from J, the junction contained 8 bases not matched to a gene. Germline V lookup: CDR1 MNHEY, CDR2 SVGEGT. There are 18 residues in the CDR3. The CDR3 loop is CASSHPTSGRASYNEQFF. CDR3 in DNA: TGTGCCAGCAGCCATCCGACTAGCGGGAGGGCTTCCTACAATGAGCAGTTCTTC.

V and J are TRBV25-1 and TRBJ1-2; TRBD1 is a possible D gene (5 bases). Germline CDR1 MGHDK, CDR2 SYGVNS. Trimming took 5 bases from V and 4 from J, leaving 11 bases between them. This CDR3 has 13 amino acids. The CDR3 DNA is TGTGCCAGCAGTTCTACAGGCACCTATGGCTACACCTTC. Amino acid sequence: CASSSTGTYGYTF.

The V and J genes are TRBV7-9 and TRBJ2-7; D may be TRBD1 or TRBD2 (5 bases each). This CDR3 contains 16 residues. Between the trimmed V and J ends, which lost 5 bases and 3 bases, there was a span of 20 bases. From germline, CDR1 is SEHNR and CDR2 FQNEAQ (reference sequence). CDR3 region: CASSPFIRDRYYEQYF. The CDR3 DNA follows: TGTGCCAGCAGCCCATTTATCCGGGACCGATACTACGAGCAGTACTTC.

The sample holds one count of this clonotype. This chain uses TRBV19 with TRBJ2-1; 8 bases agree with TRBD2. The CDR3 runs to 15 residues. V dropped 3 bases and J dropped 0; count of bases not matched to a gene: 1. From germline, CDR1 is LNHDA and CDR2 SQIVND (reference sequence). The CDR3 loop is CASSISGGSYNEQFF. CDR3 coding DNA: TGTGCCAGTAGTATCAGCGGGGGCTCCTACAATGAGCAGTTCTTC.

This chain uses TRBV18 with TRBJ1-2, with unresolved D. The germline CDR1 and CDR2 sequences are KGHSH and LQKENI. Trimming stripped 4 bases from V and 4 bases from J, with 13 bases between. This CDR3 is 14 amino acids long. The CDR3 nucleotides are TGTGCCAGCTCACTCTTACATCTCAGCTATGGCTACACCTTC. This encodes CASSLLHLSYGYTF.

With respect to this clonotype: This sequence may be a read error, since a much larger clone differs from it by one base. This rearrangement joins TRBV20-1 to TRBJ2-5, with 9 bases lining up with TRBD2. J lost 11 bases, V lost 0 bases, and 19 bases had no gene match. CDR3 size: 17 residues. Germline values: CDR1 DFQATT, CDR2 SNEGSKA (reference sequence). This CDR3 is CSARESSGKGVYSEQYF. As DNA, the CDR3 is TGCAGTGCTAGAGAGTCTAGCGGGAAAGGAGTATATAGTGAGCAGTACTTC.

V is TRBV30 and J is TRBJ1-1, with TRBD1 as a possible D gene (5 bases). This CDR3 is built from 13 residues. The V end lost 0 bases, the J end lost 5 bases, and 10 bases lay between the germline ends. Germline CDR1 reads GTSNPN; CDR2 reads SVGIG (reference sequence). DNA of the CDR3: TGTGCCTGGAGTGTAGGACAAACTACTGAAGCTTTCTTT. Its translation is CAWSVGQTTEAFF.